This paragraph covers one T cell receptor beta chain sequence. Its antigen is unknown. This sample is part of a study of regulatory T cells in long-lasting Graves disease. Study results and limitations: Comparison showed that persistent patients shared more public clonotypes (over 2,500) than new patients (about 880). Persistent Graves' patients showed less TCR diversity than newly diagnosed ones.

Arm-PCR of CDR3 regions and iRepertoire HTBI primers were the basis on which TCR beta libraries were built. In the source study's methods: Across samples, 55 to 75 TRBV and roughly 13 TRBJ segments were found. One entry per CDR3 protein results from TCRdb running MiXCR on the multiplex PCR reads. It is TCRdb's table, rather than the study itself, that gives the V and J calls and clone size. The sample has roughly 490,000 distinct CDR3 sequences; roughly 22% are singletons. The CDR3 runs to 16 residues. Germline V gives CDR1 LNHDA, CDR2 SQIVND (reference sequence). Trimming stripped 4 bases from V and 5 bases from J, with 21 bases between. This sample's time point: persistent/refractory GD, antithyroid drugs over 5 years with positive TRAb. RNA extracted from PBMCs served as the sequencing template.

The clonotype originates from a female donor with Graves disease. The chain employs TRBV19 and TRBJ2-7; D is unresolved. Sequences were derived from peripheral blood mononuclear cells (PBMCs), sampled when the disease was refractory, from a patient treated with antithyroid drugs. The CDR3 DNA reads TGTGCCAGTAGTACCCAGGAGCGAATCCTAAACCACGAGCAGTACTTC. Its translation: CASSTQERILNHEQYF. The full variable domain, in which reference TRBV19 and TRBJ2-7 provide the parts outside the CDR3, is DGGITQSPKYLFRKEGQNVTLSCEQNLNHDAMYWYRQDPGQGLRLIYYSQIVNDFQKGDIAEGYSVSREKKESFPLTVTSAQKNPTAFYLCASSTQERILNHEQYFGPGTRLTVT.